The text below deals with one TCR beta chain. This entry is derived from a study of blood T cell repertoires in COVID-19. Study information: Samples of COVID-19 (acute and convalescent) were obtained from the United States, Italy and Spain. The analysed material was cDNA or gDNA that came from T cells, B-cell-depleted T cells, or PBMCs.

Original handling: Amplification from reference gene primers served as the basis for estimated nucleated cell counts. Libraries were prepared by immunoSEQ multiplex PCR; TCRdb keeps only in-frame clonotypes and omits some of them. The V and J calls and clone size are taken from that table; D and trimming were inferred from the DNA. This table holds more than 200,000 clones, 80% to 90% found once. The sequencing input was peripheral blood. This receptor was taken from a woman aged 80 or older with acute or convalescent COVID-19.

The CDR3 spells CASSSGVGTDTQYF. The CDR3 DNA reads as TGTGCCAGCAGCTCCGGGGTAGGCACAGATACGCAGTATTTT. The genes are TRBV7-9 and TRBJ2-3; D perhaps matches TRBD2 (5 bases). CDR1 SEHNR and CDR2 FQNEAQ come from the germline V gene (reference sequence). The V end lost 4 bases, the J end lost 1 base, and 9 bases lay between the germline ends. The CDR3 is 14 amino acids.